This T cell receptor beta chain was observed in a study of blood T cell repertoires in COVID-19. Trimming left V 7 bases short and J 6 bases short, with 17 bases between. The CDR3 totals 13 residues. Germline CDR1 reads SGDLS; CDR2 reads YYNGEE. Source study methods: For nucleated cells, counts were estimated from reference gene primer amplification. Only in-frame clones appear in the TCRdb table, and some are missing; sequencing was by immunoSEQ multiplex PCR. The V and J calls and clone size were taken over from that table, and D and trimming were inferred from the DNA. The sample includes around 160,000 clones, approximately 95% seen only once; the top ten take under 2%. Enrolled during active infection, Seattle patients were then followed longitudinally.

This TCR derives from a woman aged 55 to 70 with COVID-19, enrolled during active disease. This chain connects TRBV9 to TRBJ2-7; possibly TRBD2 for D (6 bases). The material sequenced was peripheral blood. CDR3 coding DNA: TGTGCCAGCGGTCCGAGACTAGGCCCCGAGCAGTACTTC. Its translation is CASGPRLGPEQYF.